This TCR beta chain was identified during a study of early T cells in non-severe SARS-CoV-2 infection. Study overall: Chains were unpaired, as sequencing was done on bulk RNA from unsorted whole blood.

This clonotype showed up many times. Between the trimmed V and J ends, which lost 5 bases and 7 bases, there was a span of 17 bases. CDR1 SGHTA and CDR2 FQGNSA come from the germline V gene. The CDR3 is 14 residues long. TCRdb analysed the 5' RACE reads with MiXCR anew, one entry per CDR3 protein. The data show about 64,000 distinct CDR3 sequences, 4.9% seen once. The specimen sequenced was whole blood. This chain connects TRBV7-2 to TRBJ1-2, with a weak D call TRBD1 (6 bases). The source is an adult who was a healthcare worker with PCR-confirmed SARS-CoV-2 infection or an uninfected control (not recorded which). Here the CDR3 reads CASSPGGGLAGYTF. Here the CDR3 DNA reads TGTGCCAGCAGCCCCGGAGGGGGGTTGGCTGGCTACACCTTC.